This note documents a single T cell receptor (beta chain) sequence. Authors' data handling: Researchers report that nucleated cell counts were estimated from reference gene primer amplification. Sequenced by immunoSEQ multiplex PCR; TCRdb stores in-frame clones only, minus some. Clonal size and the V and J genes are those of that table, whereas D and trimming came from the DNA. The sample yields 250,000 to 350,000 clones, 88% seen once. The CDR3 is 14 amino acids. Germline lookup yields CDR1 SGHVS and CDR2 FQNEAQ. Trimming left V 5 bases short and J 4 bases short, with 14 bases between. The data were obtained in a study of blood T cell repertoires in COVID-19.

V gene TRBV7-8 combines with J gene TRBJ1-1; a possible D gene is TRBD1 (6 bases). The sequence came from a woman aged 45-60 years with active or convalescent COVID-19. The sequenced material came from peripheral blood. CDR3 sequence reads: CASSAASRGTEAFF. CDR3 in DNA: TGTGCCAGCAGCGCGGCGTCCAGGGGCACTGAAGCTTTCTTT.